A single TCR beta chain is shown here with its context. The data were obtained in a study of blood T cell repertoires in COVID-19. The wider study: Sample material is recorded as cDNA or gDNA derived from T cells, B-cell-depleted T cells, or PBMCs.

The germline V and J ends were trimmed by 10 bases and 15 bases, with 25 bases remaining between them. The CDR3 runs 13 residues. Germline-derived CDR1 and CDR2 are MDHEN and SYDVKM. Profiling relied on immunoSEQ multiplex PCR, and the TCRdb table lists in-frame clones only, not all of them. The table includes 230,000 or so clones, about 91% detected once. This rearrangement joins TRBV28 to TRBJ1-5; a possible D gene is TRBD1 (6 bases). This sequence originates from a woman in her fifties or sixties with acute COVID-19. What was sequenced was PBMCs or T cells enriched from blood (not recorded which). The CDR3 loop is CATAPQGHNFRHF. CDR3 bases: TGTGCCACAGCTCCTCAGGGGCACAATTTTAGGCATTTT.